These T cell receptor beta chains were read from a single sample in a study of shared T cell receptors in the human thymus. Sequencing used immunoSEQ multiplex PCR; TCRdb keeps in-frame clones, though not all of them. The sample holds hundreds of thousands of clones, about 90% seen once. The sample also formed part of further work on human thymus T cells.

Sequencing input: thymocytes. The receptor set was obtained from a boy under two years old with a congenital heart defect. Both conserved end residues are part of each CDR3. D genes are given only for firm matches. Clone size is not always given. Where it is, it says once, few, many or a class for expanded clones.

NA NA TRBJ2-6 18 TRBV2 TGTGCCAGCAGTACTCGACAGGTTCTCAGTTCTGGGGCCAACGTCCTGACTTTC CASSTRQVLSSGANVLTF
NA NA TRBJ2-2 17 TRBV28 TGTGCCAGCAGTCCCACTCGACACGGAACTAACACCGGGGAGCTGTTTTTT CASSPTRHGTNTGELFF
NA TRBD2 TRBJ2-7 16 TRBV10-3 TGTGCCATCAGAATCCCCGGGCTAGCGGGAGATTACGAGCAGTACTTC CAIRIPGLAGDYEQYF
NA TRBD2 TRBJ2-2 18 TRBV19 TGTGCCAGTAGTATTGCGGGACTAGTTTCGGGTAACACCGGGGAGCTGTTTTTT CASSIAGLVSGNTGELFF
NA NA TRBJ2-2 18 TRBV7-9 TGTGCCAGCAGCGGATACATTATGGGGGCCCCGAACACCGGGGAGCTGTTTTTT CASSGYIMGAPNTGELFF
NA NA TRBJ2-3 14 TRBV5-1 TGCGCCAGCAGCTACGAGAGGGGCACAGATACGCAGTATTTT CASSYERGTDTQYF
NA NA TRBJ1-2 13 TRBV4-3 TGCGCCAGCAGCCAAGACAGGGCCTATGGCTACACCTTC CASSQDRAYGYTF
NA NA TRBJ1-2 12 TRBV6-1 TGTGCCAGCAGTGAAGTAGACAACGTCTACACCTTC CASSEVDNVYTF
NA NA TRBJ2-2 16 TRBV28 TGTGCCAGCAAGCTGTGGGGGGAAGGGAACACCGGGGAGCTGTTTTTT CASKLWGEGNTGELFF
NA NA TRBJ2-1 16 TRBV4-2 TGTGCCAGCAGCCCTGGGACTCCGAGCTCCTACAATGAGCAGTTCTTC CASSPGTPSSYNEQFF
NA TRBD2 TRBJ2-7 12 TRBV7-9 TGTGCCAGCAGCGGACTAGCAGGCGAGCAGTACTTC CASSGLAGEQYF
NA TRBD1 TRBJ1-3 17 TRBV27 TGTGCCAGCAGTCCATCCACCGGGACAGGCTCTGGAAACACCATATATTTT CASSPSTGTGSGNTIYF
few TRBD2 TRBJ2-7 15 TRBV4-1 TGCGCCAGCAGCCAAGTAATGGGACTAGCGAACGAGCAGTACTTC CASSQVMGLANEQYF
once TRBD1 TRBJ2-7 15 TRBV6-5 TGTGCCAGCAGATTCCCGGGACAGGGGGCCCACGAGCAGTACTTC CASRFPGQGAHEQYF
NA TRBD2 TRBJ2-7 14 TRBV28 TGTGCCAGCAGTCCTAGCGGGGGAAGCGGCGAGCAGTACTTC CASSPSGGSGEQYF
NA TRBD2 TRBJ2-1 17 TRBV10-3 TGTGCCATCAGGGGCCCTAGCGGCCCCAGCTCCTACAATGAGCAGTTCTTC CAIRGPSGPSSYNEQFF
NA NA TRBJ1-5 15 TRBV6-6 TGTGCCAGCAGTTACGGGACACGCGAGGATCAGCCCCAGCATTTT CASSYGTREDQPQHF
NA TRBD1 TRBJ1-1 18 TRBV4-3 TGCGCCAGCAGCCCAGGGGGCGGACAGGCTTTACCGGACACTGAAGCTTTCTTT CASSPGGGQALPDTEAFF
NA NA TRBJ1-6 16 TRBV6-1 TGTGCCAGCAGTGCTCCGGGACACTACTATAATTCCCCCCTCCACTTT CASSAPGHYYNSPLHF
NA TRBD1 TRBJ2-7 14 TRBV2 TGTGCCACCAAGGTCTCGACAGGGCTAAGCGAGCAGTACTTC CATKVSTGLSEQYF
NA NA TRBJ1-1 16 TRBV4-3 TGCGCCAGCAGCCATCAAATGCCCCAGGGGAACACTGAAGCTTTCTTT CASSHQMPQGNTEAFF
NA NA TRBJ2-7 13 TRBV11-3 TGTGCCAGCAGCTTAAGGCACGGGTACGAGCAGTACTTC CASSLRHGYEQYF
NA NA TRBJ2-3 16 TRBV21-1 TGTGCCACCTACCGGACTAGCGGGAGGTGTCCAGATACGCAGTATTTT CATYRTSGRCPDTQYF
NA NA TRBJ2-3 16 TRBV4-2 TGTGCCAGCAGCCAAGATCCCACATCTAGCACAGATACGCAGTATTTT CASSQDPTSSTDTQYF
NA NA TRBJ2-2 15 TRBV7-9 TGTGCCAGCAGCTTCATGGATGGGAGGAACGGGGAGCTGTTTTTT CASSFMDGRNGELFF
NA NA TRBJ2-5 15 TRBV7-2 TGTGCCAGCAGCCCAGGAGGGGGGGCCGGGGAGACCCAGTACTTC CASSPGGGAGETQYF
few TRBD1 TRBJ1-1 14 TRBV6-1 TGTGCCAGCAGCAAAGCCGACAGGGACACTGAAGCTTTCTTT CASSKADRDTEAFF
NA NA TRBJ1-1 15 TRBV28 TGTGCCAGCAGTTTATTGGGGGGAGAGGTCACTGAAGCTTTCTTT CASSLLGGEVTEAFF
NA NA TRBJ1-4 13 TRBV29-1 TGCAGCGTTGAAACGGGGGGCACTGAAAAACTGTTTTTT CSVETGGTEKLFF